This TCR beta chain comes out of a study of OX40 agonist ivuxolimab in advanced cancers. As for the study in general: Patients were given ivuxolimab, an antibody that agonizes OX40 (CD134).

With autoimmune disease history or systemic immunosuppression, patients were excluded. Produced via immunoSEQ multiplex PCR; TCRdb's table is partial and in-frame only. The sample has 25,000 to 35,000 clones, roughly 90% seen once. Trimming removed 2 bases at V and 0 bases at J, with 7 bases between. There are 14 residues in the CDR3. CDR1 MNHEY and CDR2 SMNVEV come from the germline V gene (reference sequence). Points from the study as a whole: Partly responding patients at 0.1-3.0 mg/kg showed some of the smallest clonal expansion.

As regards this clone: Its target is unknown.

This TCR came from an adult with an advanced solid tumor such as melanoma, head and neck, liver or kidney cancer. This sequence joins TRBV27 and TRBJ1-2; D is uncertain. The sequenced sample was CD4+ or CD8+ T cells sorted from blood, obtained in a trial of the OX40 agonist ivuxolimab. This CDR3 reads CASSLTGTNYGYTF. CDR3 DNA: TGTGCCAGCAGTTTAACCGGCACTAACTATGGCTACACCTTC.